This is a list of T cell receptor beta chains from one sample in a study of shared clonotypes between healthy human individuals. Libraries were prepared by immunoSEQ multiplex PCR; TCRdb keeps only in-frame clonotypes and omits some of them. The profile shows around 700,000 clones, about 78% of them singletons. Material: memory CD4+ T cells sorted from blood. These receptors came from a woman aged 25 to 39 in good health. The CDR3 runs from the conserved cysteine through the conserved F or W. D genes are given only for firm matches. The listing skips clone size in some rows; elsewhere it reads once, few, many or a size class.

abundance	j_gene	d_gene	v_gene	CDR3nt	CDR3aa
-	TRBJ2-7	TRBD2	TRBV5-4	TGTGCCAGCAACGTCGGACACTTAATAGCGGGAGAGGAAGAGCAGTACTTC	CASNVGHLIAGEEEQYF
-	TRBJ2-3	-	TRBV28	TGTGCCAGCACCCCCGCGACAGCGGGCACAGATACGCAGTATTTT	CASTPATAGTDTQYF
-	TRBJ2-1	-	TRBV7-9	TGTGCCAGCAGCTTTAGTACTCGCGGCGATGAGCAGTTCTTC	CASSFSTRGDEQFF
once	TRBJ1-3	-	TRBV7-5	TGTGTCAGAAGCTTAGGAGAGTCACAGGGTGGAAACACCATATATTTT	CVRSLGESQGGNTIYF
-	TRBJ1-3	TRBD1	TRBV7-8	TGTGCCAGCAGCCGACAGGGGGCTGGAAACACCATATATTTT	CASSRQGAGNTIYF
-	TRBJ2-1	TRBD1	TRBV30	TGTGCCTGGAGTGCTAAAACTTACAGGGGTCCCTCTTACAATGAGCAGTTCTTC	CAWSAKTYRGPSYNEQFF
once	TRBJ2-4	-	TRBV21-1	TGTGCCAGCAGCAAAGCGCTTGGAAGTATTGTCAAAAACATTCAGTACTTC	CASSKALGSIVKNIQYF
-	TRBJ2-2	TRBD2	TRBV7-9	TGTGCCAGCAGGCACGGGGGGAGTCCCGGGGAGCTGTTTTTT	CASRHGGSPGELFF
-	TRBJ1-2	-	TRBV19	TGTGCCAGTAGTACCGGGGGATCTTATGGCTACACCTTC	CASSTGGSYGYTF
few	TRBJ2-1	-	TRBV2	TGTGCCAGCAGAAGAAACTCCTACAATGAGCAGTTCTTC	CASRRNSYNEQFF
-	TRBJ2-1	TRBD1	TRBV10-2	TGCGCCAGCAGAAGGGACAGGGAGCAGTTCTTC	CASRRDREQFF
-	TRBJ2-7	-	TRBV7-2	TGTGCCAGCAGCTCCGTCAACGAGCAGTACTTC	CASSSVNEQYF
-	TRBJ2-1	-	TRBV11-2	TGTGCCAGCTCCTGGGGGGTGGGCTACAATGAGCAGTTCTTC	CASSWGVGYNEQFF
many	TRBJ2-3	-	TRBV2	TGTGCCAGCAGTGAAGCGGAAGCGGAAGATACGCAGTATTTT	CASSEAEAEDTQYF
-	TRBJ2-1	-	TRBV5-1	TGCGCCAGCAGCTTTATAGGCGACAATGAGCAGTTCTTC	CASSFIGDNEQFF
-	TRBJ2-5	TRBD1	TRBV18	TGTGCCAGCTCACCACCGGGACAGGTTCAAGAGACCCAGTACTTC	CASSPPGQVQETQYF